The 5 T cell receptor beta chains presented below share a single source sample, sequenced in a study of Tregs in tolerant kidney transplant recipients (dated by TCRdb to the late 2010s). Related donors were used in the transplants with nonmyeloablative bone marrow transplantation, and mixed chimerism was transient in the human trials. The library relied on the immunoSEQ multiplex PCR assay. The table comes from immuneACCESS by way of TCRdb, which keeps in-frame sequences with V and J called. Part of the clones is missing from these tables; in studies checked, under half for an unresolved V gene and the rest for unknown reasons. This sample's table contains over 14,000 clones. In total, the top ten clones hold 3.5% to 4% of the sample. Specimen: CD4+ T cells from blood (PBMCs), collected 12 months after the transplant. Receptors originate from a human patient who received a combined kidney and bone marrow transplant. Because of the transplant, the T cells may be the graft donor's rather than the patient's own.

To note about this clone: The read falls 3 residues short of the CDR3 end, and the missing part is taken from the germline J gene. The rearrangement links TRBV20-1 to TRBJ2-5; 8 bases fit TRBD2. Germline V CDR1 and CDR2: DFQATT, SNEGSKA (reference sequence). The CDR3 contains 16 residues. V lost 0 bases, J lost 4 bases, and 10 bases stayed unmatched. CDR3 loop: CSARDRQRELGETQYF. The CDR3 DNA, read in part, is TGCAGTGCTAGAGATCGCCAGCGGGAGCTGGGAGAGACC.

As concerns this clone: The read is 3 residues too short to cover the CDR3 end, so that end is filled in from the germline J gene. The rearrangement links TRBV29-1 to TRBJ1-4; D ambiguous. The V end lost 4 bases, the J end lost 4 bases, and 4 bases lay between the germline ends. Germline assignment: CDR1 SQVTM and CDR2 ANQGSEA. The CDR3 consists of 11 residues. The CDR3 sequence is CSVVLNEKLFF. The covered CDR3 bases are TGCAGCGTTGTTCTTAATGAAAAA.

As for this clone: Read sequence stops 3 residues before the CDR3 end, and the germline J gene provides the missing end. The chain combines TRBV4-2 with TRBJ2-7, with TRBD1 matching over 8 bases. With 0 bases clipped from V and 2 bases from J, the junction kept 6 bases outside the gene matches. CDR1 and CDR2 (germline): LGHNA, YNFKEQ. The CDR3 loop spans 16 amino acids. The CDR3 region is CASSQDGQGAAYEQYF. The covered CDR3 bases are TGTGCCAGCAGCCAAGATGGCCAGGGGGCGGCCTACGAG.

The CDR3 bases that were read are TGTGCCAGCAGTGTTACTAGCTACGAG. The encoded protein is CASSVTSYE. The CDR3 in its entirety is CASSVTSYEQYF. This chain links TRBV2 with TRBJ2-7; D may be TRBD2 (5 bases). The read ends 3 residues before the CDR3 terminus; that terminus is restored from the germline J gene. V was pared by 4 bases and J by 3 bases, with 7 bases between. The CDR3 has 12 amino acids. Germline CDR1 reads SNHLY; CDR2 reads FYNNEI. The full variable domain, in which reference TRBV2 and TRBJ2-7 provide the parts outside the CDR3, is EPEVTQTPSHQVTQMGQEVILRCVPISNHLYFYWYRQILGQKVEFLVSFYNNEISEKSEIFDDQFSVERPDGSNFTLKIRSTKLEDSAMYFCASSVTSYEQYFGPGTRLTVT.

Note on this clone: The missing CDR3 end, 3 residues past where the read stops, is filled in from the germline J gene. The rearrangement uses TRBV18 and TRBJ2-7; 7 bases are shared with TRBD2. Germline values: CDR1 KGHSH, CDR2 LQKENI. CDR3 size: 13 residues. J lost 2 bases, V lost 5 bases, and 3 bases had no gene match. CDR3 DNA (partial): TGTGCCAGCTCAACCAGCGGGGCCTACGAG. This encodes CASSTSGAYE. The CDR3 reads in full as CASSTSGAYEQYF.